Listed below are T cell receptor beta chains from one sample, sequenced in a study of cytomegalovirus exposure and HLA in healthy donors. Method: immunoSEQ multiplex PCR; TCRdb's copy keeps in-frame clones and lacks some. The repertoire holds 190,000 or so clones, with over 80% as singletons. Sequencing was carried out using PBMCs. The receptors derive from a woman aged 45 to 65 in good health and CMV-seropositive. The CDR3 runs from the conserved cysteine through the conserved F or W. Each record gives: D gene, V gene, J gene, CDR3 length, CDR3 protein. The D gene is left open where the match is weak.

d_call: -; v_call: TRBV7-8; j_call: TRBJ1-2; cdr3_length: 15; cdr3_aa: CASSNYREANYGYTF
d_call: TRBD2; v_call: TRBV28; j_call: TRBJ2-4; cdr3_length: 16; cdr3_aa: CASSLLGRVAKNIQYF
d_call: TRBD1; v_call: TRBV25-1; j_call: TRBJ2-1; cdr3_length: 14; cdr3_aa: CASRGDRGTPGQFF
d_call: TRBD1; v_call: TRBV30; j_call: TRBJ1-6; cdr3_length: 13; cdr3_aa: CAWSRTGNSPLHF
d_call: TRBD1; v_call: TRBV5-4; j_call: TRBJ1-5; cdr3_length: 15; cdr3_aa: CASSLAGQGNQPQHF
d_call: -; v_call: TRBV5-5; j_call: TRBJ1-1; cdr3_length: 15; cdr3_aa: CASSLQPGVNTEAFF
d_call: TRBD1; v_call: TRBV10-3; j_call: TRBJ1-2; cdr3_length: 17; cdr3_aa: CAISESNRGQGWGGYTF
d_call: -; v_call: TRBV19; j_call: TRBJ1-5; cdr3_length: 14; cdr3_aa: CASSIVQGGQPQHF
d_call: TRBD1; v_call: TRBV10-3; j_call: TRBJ1-1; cdr3_length: 14; cdr3_aa: CAISGKGQGIEAFF
d_call: -; v_call: TRBV29-1; j_call: TRBJ2-3; cdr3_length: 15; cdr3_aa: CSVLSTGGATDTQYF
d_call: TRBD1; v_call: TRBV11-2; j_call: TRBJ2-7; cdr3_length: 15; cdr3_aa: CASSLLPGQNYEQYF
d_call: TRBD1; v_call: TRBV27; j_call: TRBJ1-2; cdr3_length: 14; cdr3_aa: CASSTRTGNYGYTF
d_call: TRBD2; v_call: TRBV6-5; j_call: TRBJ2-7; cdr3_length: 15; cdr3_aa: CASNPGTRGTYEQYF
d_call: -; v_call: TRBV5-1; j_call: TRBJ1-5; cdr3_length: 15; cdr3_aa: CASSLVPGSNQPQHF
d_call: TRBD1; v_call: TRBV28; j_call: TRBJ1-5; cdr3_length: 14; cdr3_aa: CASSFTGVVQPQHF
d_call: -; v_call: TRBV27; j_call: TRBJ1-1; cdr3_length: 13; cdr3_aa: CASTFPDCREAFF
d_call: TRBD1; v_call: TRBV10-3; j_call: TRBJ2-7; cdr3_length: 15; cdr3_aa: CAISRSTGASYEQYF
d_call: -; v_call: TRBV27; j_call: TRBJ1-2; cdr3_length: 13; cdr3_aa: CASSPDGGGGYTF
d_call: -; v_call: TRBV25-1; j_call: TRBJ1-2; cdr3_length: 15; cdr3_aa: CASSEGYGEDYGYTF
d_call: TRBD2; v_call: TRBV4-2; j_call: TRBJ2-1; cdr3_length: 16; cdr3_aa: CASSQKTGGGDNEQFF
d_call: TRBD1; v_call: TRBV6-6; j_call: TRBJ1-5; cdr3_length: 16; cdr3_aa: CASSISGTGEGQPQHF
d_call: -; v_call: TRBV21-1; j_call: TRBJ2-7; cdr3_length: 17; cdr3_aa: CASSSRPLAGGAYEQYF
d_call: TRBD1; v_call: TRBV30; j_call: TRBJ1-2; cdr3_length: 13; cdr3_aa: CAWSVPGGYGYTF
d_call: -; v_call: TRBV29-1; j_call: TRBJ2-5; cdr3_length: 15; cdr3_aa: CSVVPLRQPGETQYF
d_call: -; v_call: TRBV2; j_call: TRBJ1-3; cdr3_length: 14; cdr3_aa: CASSPISAGNTIYF
d_call: TRBD1; v_call: TRBV4-1; j_call: TRBJ1-6; cdr3_length: 19; cdr3_aa: CASSPRLDRGVGYNSPLHF
d_call: -; v_call: TRBV9; j_call: TRBJ1-6; cdr3_length: 14; cdr3_aa: CASSPSSVSGPLHF
d_call: -; v_call: TRBV6-5; j_call: TRBJ1-1; cdr3_length: 15; cdr3_aa: CASSPLRGGKTEAFF